Detailed here is one T cell receptor beta chain. It has no known antigen specificity. No per-base quality is available; no much larger clone lies one base away. Library generation was performed with the immunoSEQ multiplex PCR assay. A mixture of 60 forward primers for TCR Vbeta segments and 13 reverse primers for TCR Jbeta segments was used in the multiplex PCR. The CDR3 region of rearranged TCR beta genes was amplified from genomic DNA by a multiplex PCR assay. On the Illumina HiSeq System, the amplified TCR beta libraries were sequenced as 87-base-pair reads. The original pipeline was this. In a later analysis, tens of millions of unique TCR beta chains were counted across the roughly 610 repertoires, and some 10 million of these chains were shared by at least two donors. To remove PCR and sequencing errors, raw reads were error-corrected and collapsed into unique sequences using a nearest-neighbor algorithm that merged closely related sequences. CDR3 sequences were aligned to IMGT reference sequences to assign V, D and J gene segments. Each retained sequence needed at least a six-nucleotide match to both a V gene segment and a J gene segment. A rearrangement was called productive if the CDR3 had no stop codons and remained in frame with V and J, and every other rearrangement was called non-productive. CDR3 was defined by IMGT convention, running from the second conserved V-encoded cysteine to the conserved J-encoded phenylalanine. In an earlier analysis of just under 600 of the donors, sequences lacking an unambiguous match to a single V gene segment were excluded. An earlier analysis of 500 to 600 of the donors classified V segments as functional when productive rearrangements were above 56.7% and as segregating when the standard deviation between donors was above 5%. A statistical classification framework was built to diagnose cytomegalovirus status from the catalog of TCR beta chain sequences. A later analysis assigned V and J genes by comparing TCR nucleotide sequences with IMGT/GENE-DB human TR gene sequences. The TCRdist pipeline was used in a later analysis to assign CDR3 sequences and most-parsimonious VDJ recombination scenarios. In a later analysis, each TCR beta chain was defined by its CDR3 amino acid sequence together with its V-gene family, and reads lacking a unique V-gene family were excluded. To address suspected cross-contamination and a sequencing artifact, a later analysis removed around 600 highly shared, low-generation-probability nucleotide sequences. A later analysis calculated a clonal expansion index for each public chain from normalized within-repertoire ranks of inferred template counts. A later analysis computed generation probabilities with a VDJ recombination model fitted to out-of-frame rearrangements, and checked the results against IGoR. In a later analysis, TCR-TCR, TCR-HLA and TCR-CMV co-occurrence was scored with hypergeometric tests, and a repertoire-size bias correction was applied to TCR pairs. A later analysis estimated false discovery rates by permuting HLA or CMV assignments 20 times. In a later analysis, co-occurring TCRs were grouped using DBSCAN, and TCRdist sequence similarity was added for clustering within HLA-allele-positive subsets. For co-occurrence clustering, repertoires with fewer than 30,000 or more than 120,000 public chains were excluded, along with four or five repertoires with anomalous nucleotide sharing. TCRdb took this table from immuneACCESS and kept in-frame rearrangements with V and J called. Such tables lack part of the clones; where checked against another copy, unresolved V genes explain under half of the gap, and the rest is unexplained. That table gives V, J and clone size, and the DNA gave D and trimming. This sample lists under 170,000 clones; 70% to 80% were detected once. In total, the top ten clones hold around 3.2% of the sample.

These data originate in a study of cytomegalovirus exposure and HLA in healthy donors (TCRdb year 2017). With regard to the full study: An earlier analysis of approximately 550 of the donors reported 276 Gb of sequence data and 120 million or so unique TCR beta sequences from some 180 million T cells. An early release that covered about 640 HLA-typed donors contained about 300 gigabases of sequencing data and about 84 million unique TCR sequences. Of the approximately 400 genotyped donors, approximately 80% were placed in the genetic ancestry cluster associated with self-reported Caucasian donors. The study aimed to test whether signatures of past pathogen exposure could be identified by cataloging public T cell receptors. The study used immunosequencing to profile the T cell repertoires of about 670 subjects and linked those repertoires to cytomegalovirus serostatus. In addition to the first cohort of 666 subjects, a separate validation cohort of approximately 130 different subjects was used. The study combined high-throughput TCR immunosequencing, statistical association of individual TCRs with disease status, and machine learning to predict cytomegalovirus infection status. A later analysis re-examined previously published TCR beta repertoires from more than 650 donors and added high-resolution HLA genotyping to investigate patterns of TCR occurrence. Rather than drawing on any new phenotypic data, the later analysis identified candidate immune exposures from TCR beta sequences and the way those sequences occurred across donors. An earlier analysis of a few hundred of the donors applied high-throughput TCR beta sequencing to assess whether each TCR beta V gene segment acted as functional or pseudogenic. Donor age, sex, ethnicity and CMV serostatus were compiled alongside the repertoire data. A later genetic analysis used genome-wide SNP genotypes for about 60% of the roughly 700 donors, treating that subset as a discovery cohort. All discovery cohort repertoires had been generated on a single sequencing platform. HLA typing covered class I and class II loci at four-digit resolution. Typing coverage varied by locus: roughly 620-640 donors for A, B, C, DRB1 and DQB1; 522 for DQA1; 600 to 610 for DPA1; approximately 450 for DPB1. Roughly 5 DR-DQ haplotypes were handled as single units for association and clustering, since linkage in the cohort was strong. Across approximately 420 genotyped donors of the cohort, an average of about 240,000 unique TCR beta nucleotide sequences per donor were sequenced, and 15% to 20% of those sequences were non-productive.

The investigation overall reported the following: In a later analysis, most CMV-associated TCR beta chains were found to appear HLA-restricted, with HLA associations seemingly driven largely by CMV exposure. While some public TCRs were present in many individuals, most TCR sequences turned up only very rarely across donors. The cohort was sequenced for TCR beta chains only, and without alpha or paired-chain data the features that could be detected were limited. Sequencing depth was assumed to be roughly uniform across donors in the presence/absence analyses, though that assumption may not hold. In both the original and validation cohorts, the classifier was reported to diagnose cytomegalovirus status with high specificity and sensitivity. A further reported finding was that TCR beta sequences accurately predicted the HLA-A and HLA-B alleles for most subjects in the first cohort. A later analysis associated about 17,000 TCR beta sequences with specific HLA alleles at a false discovery rate of 0.05. It was suggested by the authors that the approach could potentially be generalized to other disease states and immunological phenotypes. Because counts were too low, about 17 rarely observed V segments, including chromosome 9 orphons, were excluded from the earlier analysis of 587 of the donors. Immune exposure information for the cohort was limited to CMV serostatus. A few of the identified cytomegalovirus-associated TCR beta chains were confirmed in vitro to be specific for cytomegalovirus antigens. An earlier analysis of several hundred of the donors showed that most TCR beta V segments appeared in productive rearrangements either about 87% or about 30% of the time, which broadly matched IMGT annotations. Compared with the roughly 700-donor mean, donors in an Asian-associated ancestry cluster had fewer N-insertions in productive TCRs, according to a later genetic analysis. V-gene and J-gene trimming of TCR beta chains was associated with a missense DCLRE1C variant in a later genetic analysis, and the association was replicated in an independent cohort. In a later analysis, several top co-occurrence clusters were reported to appear linked to parvovirus B19, influenza, CMV and Epstein-Barr virus. Correlated functional status among segregating V segments might reflect linkage disequilibrium, but an unknown experimental factor could not be ruled out. The sequencing pipeline was judged likely to have produced a cluster of highly shared sequence variants as a technical artifact. HLA typing was unavailable for some donors at each locus, so association tests used only the typed subset. In a later analysis, TCR association rates were found to vary across HLA loci, with the most associated TCRs seen for DRB1 alleles and the fewest for HLA-C alleles. In a later analysis, HLA-associated TCR beta chains showed more clonal expansion and lower generation probabilities than non-associated chains that were equally common. Assigning TCR associations to individual alleles was difficult when HLA alleles, especially DR and DQ, strongly co-occurred. A total of roughly 160 TCR beta chains were listed by the study as associated with cytomegalovirus.

The cohort comprised more than 550 healthy bone marrow donors. At the time of sampling, every cohort member was nominally healthy, though immune exposures that went unrecorded were likely present. CMV serostatus was positive for almost 300 and negative for about half of the roughly 700 cohort members, and was not recorded for this donor. Every donor gave a peripheral blood sample, and the peripheral blood mononuclear cells from that sample were used for TCR beta sequencing. The Qiagen DNeasy Blood Extraction Kit was used to extract genomic DNA from the blood cell samples. Sequenced: PBMCs. The sequence derives from a human donor in good health.

The nucleotides are TGTGCCAGCAGTGAATGGGAGGGTGGTGAGCAGTTCTTC. Its protein is CASSEWEGGEQFF. The chain uses TRBV6-1 and TRBJ2-1; TRBD2 lines up with 7 middle nucleotides. Taken from the germline V gene, the CDR1 and CDR2 loops are MNHNS and SASEGT. Trimmed from V: 2 bases; trimmed from J: 9 bases; junction bases lacking a gene match: 4. Measured from the cysteine to the phenylalanine, the CDR3 is 13 residues long. The CDR3 DNA has 39 bases and is translated from base 1.